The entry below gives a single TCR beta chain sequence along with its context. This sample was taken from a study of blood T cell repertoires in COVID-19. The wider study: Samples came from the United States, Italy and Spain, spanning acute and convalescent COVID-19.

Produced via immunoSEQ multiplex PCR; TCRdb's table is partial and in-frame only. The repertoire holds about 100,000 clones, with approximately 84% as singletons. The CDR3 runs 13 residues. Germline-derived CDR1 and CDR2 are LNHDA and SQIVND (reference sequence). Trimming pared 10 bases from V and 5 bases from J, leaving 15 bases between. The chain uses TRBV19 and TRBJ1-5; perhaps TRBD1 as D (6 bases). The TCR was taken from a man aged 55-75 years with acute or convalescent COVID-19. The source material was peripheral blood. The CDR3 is CATGDKGDQPQHF. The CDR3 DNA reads TGTGCCACCGGGGACAAAGGTGATCAGCCCCAGCATTTT.